The T cell receptor (beta chain) under discussion was sequenced for a study of vaccination and CD4 T cells after COVID-19. Study conclusions and caveats: For SARS-CoV-2-reactive clonotypes, the median went from about 22 to 38, a nonsignificant increase.

Sequenced with the Oncomine TCR Beta short-read assay was DNA taken from cultured CD4+ T cells. Cultures of CD4+ T cells served as the source for extracting genomic DNA. Via MiXCR, TCRdb re-called the PCR reads, giving one row per CDR3 protein. The table records approximately 5,400 distinct CDR3 sequences, 50% to 75% of them present only once. Treatment reported: roughly 10-day PBMC culture with coronavirus spike peptide pools or control peptides (ViraFEST assay). Prior to the COVID-19 pandemic (2011-2018), the unexposed donor's CD4+ T cells were collected. Per well, around 2 million PBMCs were cultured in the presence of approximately 10 IU/ml IL-2 and 9.5 to 10 ug/ml peptide pools. Unexposed donors' CD4+ T cells were tested against SARS-CoV-2 S/N and four cold-coronavirus spikes when cell numbers allowed. With regard to this clonotype: The antigen remains unidentified.

The CDR3 consists of 13 residues. Germline CDR1 and CDR2: SGHNT and YYREEE (reference sequence). V trimming: 4 bases; J trimming: 2 bases; junction bases outside the gene matches: 2. Specimen: CD4+ T cells from blood, cultured in vitro. The J gene is TRBJ1-2, the V gene TRBV5-4, with TRBD1 identical over 7 bases. The TCR sequence derives from a human donor in good health. The CDR3 is CASSPTGNYGYTF. In DNA, the CDR3 is TGTGCCAGCAGCCCGACAGGGAACTATGGCTACACCTTC.